The rows below give T cell receptor beta chains drawn from one sample of a study of blood T cell repertoires in COVID-19. Some clones are missing from TCRdb's copy, which holds only in-frame ones; the method was immunoSEQ multiplex PCR. The sample lists hundreds of thousands of clones; 85% were seen once. The sample was PBMCs or T cells enriched from blood (not recorded which). These receptors were collected from a woman in her twenties or thirties who had been exposed to COVID-19. Each CDR3 is given with its conserved first and last residue. A D gene is named only where the DNA matches it firmly. Clone size is shown for a subset of rows, as once, few, many or a class of expanded clone.

v_call: TRBV4-1; d_call: TRBD1; j_call: TRBJ1-5; clone_size: -; cdr3_aa: CASSQETGVLNQPQHF; cdr3_nt: TGCGCCAGCAGCCAAGAGACAGGGGTTCTCAATCAGCCCCAGCATTTT
v_call: TRBV28; d_call: -; j_call: TRBJ1-1; clone_size: -; cdr3_aa: CASPGRGRTNTEAFF; cdr3_nt: TGTGCCAGCCCTGGGCGGGGGCGGACGAACACTGAAGCTTTCTTT
v_call: TRBV7-8; d_call: TRBD1; j_call: TRBJ2-6; clone_size: -; cdr3_aa: CASSLTGGMSGANVLTF; cdr3_nt: TGTGCCAGCAGCTTGACAGGGGGCATGTCTGGGGCCAACGTCCTGACTTTC
v_call: TRBV24-1; d_call: TRBD2; j_call: TRBJ2-5; clone_size: -; cdr3_aa: CATSDRQAGYVETQYF; cdr3_nt: TGTGCCACCAGTGATAGGCAAGCGGGGTATGTGGAGACCCAGTACTTC
v_call: TRBV18; d_call: TRBD1; j_call: TRBJ1-5; clone_size: -; cdr3_aa: CASSSGTGGNQPQHF; cdr3_nt: TGTGCCAGCTCATCGGGGACAGGGGGCAATCAGCCCCAGCATTTT
v_call: TRBV4-2; d_call: -; j_call: TRBJ1-2; clone_size: -; cdr3_aa: CASSQVNLGQGLGYGYTF; cdr3_nt: TGTGCCAGCAGCCAAGTCAATCTGGGGCAGGGGCTGGGCTATGGCTACACCTTC
v_call: TRBV6-5; d_call: TRBD2; j_call: TRBJ2-5; clone_size: -; cdr3_aa: CASTSSGGAGETQYF; cdr3_nt: TGTGCCAGCACTTCAAGCGGGGGGGCCGGGGAGACCCAGTACTTC
v_call: TRBV5-1; d_call: -; j_call: TRBJ2-1; clone_size: -; cdr3_aa: CASSLESSTGYNEQFF; cdr3_nt: TGCGCCAGCAGCTTGGAGTCGAGTACGGGATACAATGAGCAGTTCTTC
v_call: TRBV9; d_call: TRBD2; j_call: TRBJ2-7; clone_size: -; cdr3_aa: CASSPFPSGGLYEQYF; cdr3_nt: TGTGCCAGCAGCCCATTTCCTAGCGGGGGTCTCTACGAGCAGTACTTC
v_call: TRBV6-5; d_call: TRBD1; j_call: TRBJ2-5; clone_size: -; cdr3_aa: CASSYSQGARETQYF; cdr3_nt: TGTGCCAGCAGTTACTCGCAGGGGGCTAGGGAGACCCAGTACTTC
v_call: TRBV28; d_call: TRBD2; j_call: TRBJ2-1; clone_size: few; cdr3_aa: CASSSLAGTSGRVEQFF; cdr3_nt: TGTGCCAGCAGTTCCTTAGCCGGGACTAGCGGGAGGGTTGAGCAGTTCTTC
v_call: TRBV19; d_call: -; j_call: TRBJ1-2; clone_size: -; cdr3_aa: CASSKRSDAGYTF; cdr3_nt: TGTGCCAGTAGCAAGCGGTCAGATGCTGGCTACACCTTC
v_call: TRBV27; d_call: -; j_call: TRBJ1-5; clone_size: -; cdr3_aa: CASSSQGVNQPQHF; cdr3_nt: TGTGCCAGCAGTTCGCAGGGTGTCAATCAGCCCCAGCATTTT
v_call: TRBV28; d_call: -; j_call: TRBJ2-7; clone_size: -; cdr3_aa: CASSPAYEQYF; cdr3_nt: TGTGCCAGCAGTCCGGCCTACGAGCAGTACTTC
v_call: TRBV19; d_call: TRBD1; j_call: TRBJ1-3; clone_size: once; cdr3_aa: CAGSTGVGNTIYF; cdr3_nt: TGTGCCGGTAGTACAGGGGTCGGAAACACCATATATTTT
v_call: TRBV10-1; d_call: -; j_call: TRBJ2-7; clone_size: -; cdr3_aa: CASRGSLPFSYEQYF; cdr3_nt: TGCGCCAGCAGGGGCAGCCTACCTTTCTCCTACGAGCAGTACTTC
v_call: TRBV6-1; d_call: -; j_call: TRBJ1-1; clone_size: -; cdr3_aa: CASSEGGQNTEAFF; cdr3_nt: TGTGCCAGCAGTGAAGGGGGACAGAACACTGAAGCTTTCTTT
v_call: TRBV4-3; d_call: -; j_call: TRBJ2-2; clone_size: few; cdr3_aa: CASSPRGSLTGELFF; cdr3_nt: TGCGCCAGCAGCCCCCGAGGGTCATTAACCGGGGAGCTGTTTTTT
v_call: TRBV3-1/TRBV3-2; d_call: -; j_call: TRBJ1-2; clone_size: -; cdr3_aa: CASSQGSGGYTF; cdr3_nt: TGTGCCAGCAGCCAAGGATCAGGCGGCTACACCTTC
v_call: TRBV28; d_call: TRBD1; j_call: TRBJ2-7; clone_size: -; cdr3_aa: CASSFGQGRAYEQYF; cdr3_nt: TGTGCCAGCAGTTTCGGACAGGGAAGGGCCTACGAGCAGTACTTC
v_call: TRBV28; d_call: TRBD1; j_call: TRBJ1-1; clone_size: -; cdr3_aa: CASSSPGQGTTEAFF; cdr3_nt: TGTGCCAGCAGTTCCCCCGGACAGGGGACCACTGAAGCTTTCTTT
v_call: TRBV28; d_call: -; j_call: TRBJ2-2; clone_size: -; cdr3_aa: CASSPSSYTGELFF; cdr3_nt: TGTGCCAGCAGCCCCTCTTCGTACACCGGGGAGCTGTTTTTT
v_call: TRBV6-5; d_call: -; j_call: TRBJ1-5; clone_size: -; cdr3_aa: CASSYSFSYQPQHF; cdr3_nt: TGTGCCAGCAGTTACTCGTTTAGCTACCAGCCCCAGCATTTT
v_call: TRBV16; d_call: -; j_call: TRBJ1-1; clone_size: -; cdr3_aa: CASSQQGSQGEAFF; cdr3_nt: TGTGCCAGCAGTCAACAGGGAAGTCAGGGTGAAGCTTTCTTT
v_call: TRBV9; d_call: -; j_call: TRBJ2-1; clone_size: once; cdr3_aa: CASSVGLVGENEQFF; cdr3_nt: TGTGCCAGCAGCGTAGGGCTAGTCGGTGAAAATGAGCAGTTCTTC
v_call: TRBV19; d_call: TRBD1; j_call: TRBJ1-4; clone_size: -; cdr3_aa: CASSRTGRAPNEKLFF; cdr3_nt: TGTGCCAGTAGTCGGACAGGGAGAGCACCTAATGAAAAACTGTTTTTT
v_call: TRBV5-1; d_call: TRBD1; j_call: TRBJ1-1; clone_size: -; cdr3_aa: CASSSYQTGDTEAFF; cdr3_nt: TGCGCCAGCAGCTCCTACCAAACAGGGGATACTGAAGCTTTCTTT
v_call: TRBV27; d_call: -; j_call: TRBJ1-2; clone_size: once; cdr3_aa: CASSSQDNYGYTF; cdr3_nt: TGTGCCAGCAGTTCGCAGGATAACTATGGCTACACCTTC
v_call: TRBV7-2; d_call: -; j_call: TRBJ1-5; clone_size: -; cdr3_aa: CASSLDLRQPQHF; cdr3_nt: TGTGCCAGCAGCTTAGATCTACGGCAGCCCCAGCATTTT
v_call: TRBV30; d_call: TRBD2; j_call: TRBJ2-6; clone_size: -; cdr3_aa: CASGGGSGANVLTF; cdr3_nt: TGTGCCTCTGGGGGGGGATCTGGGGCCAACGTCCTGACTTTC
v_call: TRBV3-1/TRBV3-2; d_call: -; j_call: TRBJ2-3; clone_size: -; cdr3_aa: CASSLRGTPTDTQYF; cdr3_nt: TGTGCCAGCAGCCTTCGCGGGACCCCCACAGATACGCAGTATTTT
v_call: TRBV4-1; d_call: -; j_call: TRBJ2-7; clone_size: -; cdr3_aa: CASSQERSSYEQYF; cdr3_nt: TGCGCCAGCAGCCAGGAGCGGAGTTCCTACGAGCAGTACTTC
v_call: TRBV16; d_call: TRBD1; j_call: TRBJ1-4; clone_size: -; cdr3_aa: CASSPVRDRATNEKLFF; cdr3_nt: TGTGCCAGCAGCCCCGTACGGGACAGAGCAACTAATGAAAAACTGTTTTTT
v_call: TRBV28; d_call: -; j_call: TRBJ1-6; clone_size: once; cdr3_aa: CASTPAGGRSYNSPLHF; cdr3_nt: TGTGCCAGCACCCCCGCCGGGGGGAGGTCCTATAATTCACCCCTCCACTTT
v_call: TRBV4-1; d_call: -; j_call: TRBJ1-2; clone_size: -; cdr3_aa: CASSPSGGPYGYTF; cdr3_nt: TGCGCCAGCAGCCCGTCGGGGGGGCCCTATGGCTACACCTTC
v_call: TRBV6-5; d_call: -; j_call: TRBJ2-5; clone_size: -; cdr3_aa: CASSYSDSKETQYF; cdr3_nt: TGTGCCAGCAGTTACTCGGACAGCAAAGAGACCCAGTACTTC
v_call: TRBV27; d_call: TRBD1; j_call: TRBJ2-1; clone_size: -; cdr3_aa: CASSQARTGGGNEQFF; cdr3_nt: TGTGCCAGCAGTCAAGCGAGGACAGGGGGAGGCAATGAGCAGTTCTTC
v_call: TRBV6-4; d_call: TRBD2; j_call: TRBJ2-3; clone_size: -; cdr3_aa: CASSDSELRIAGGNCEEQYF; cdr3_nt: TGTGCCAGCAGTGACTCGGAATTACGGATAGCGGGAGGGAATTGTGAAGAGCAGTATTTT
v_call: TRBV5-1; d_call: -; j_call: TRBJ2-1; clone_size: -; cdr3_aa: CASSAYRENEQFF; cdr3_nt: TGCGCCAGCAGCGCCTACAGGGAAAATGAGCAGTTCTTC
v_call: TRBV3-1/TRBV3-2; d_call: -; j_call: TRBJ1-2; clone_size: few; cdr3_aa: CASSFTEGGNGYTF; cdr3_nt: TGTGCCAGCAGCTTTACGGAAGGGGGTAATGGCTACACCTTC
v_call: TRBV9; d_call: -; j_call: TRBJ2-2; clone_size: -; cdr3_aa: CASSVGGRLSPGELFF; cdr3_nt: TGTGCCAGCAGCGTAGGGGGAAGACTATCACCCGGGGAGCTGTTTTTT
v_call: TRBV4-2; d_call: TRBD1; j_call: TRBJ2-7; clone_size: few; cdr3_aa: CASSQDLQGAHEQYF; cdr3_nt: TGTGCCAGCAGCCAAGATCTACAGGGGGCCCACGAGCAGTACTTC
v_call: TRBV6-5; d_call: -; j_call: TRBJ1-2; clone_size: -; cdr3_aa: CASREGSYGYTF; cdr3_nt: TGTGCCAGCAGGGAGGGATCCTATGGCTACACCTTC
v_call: TRBV5-1; d_call: -; j_call: TRBJ1-2; clone_size: -; cdr3_aa: CASSLLQGPEGYTF; cdr3_nt: TGCGCCAGCAGCCTATTACAGGGACCAGAGGGCTACACCTTC
v_call: TRBV5-6; d_call: -; j_call: TRBJ1-1; clone_size: -; cdr3_aa: CASSLTGNTEAFF; cdr3_nt: TGTGCCAGCAGCCTGACAGGGAACACTGAAGCTTTCTTT
v_call: TRBV3-1/TRBV3-2; d_call: TRBD1; j_call: TRBJ2-1; clone_size: -; cdr3_aa: CASSSTGQLKDEQFF; cdr3_nt: TGTGCCAGCAGCTCTACGGGACAGCTGAAGGATGAGCAGTTCTTC
v_call: TRBV29-1; d_call: TRBD1; j_call: TRBJ2-5; clone_size: -; cdr3_aa: CSVETGGGETQYF; cdr3_nt: TGCAGCGTTGAAACAGGGGGTGGGGAGACCCAGTACTTC
v_call: TRBV24-1; d_call: -; j_call: TRBJ1-2; clone_size: -; cdr3_aa: CATSDLTEYGYTF; cdr3_nt: TGTGCCACCAGTGATTTGACAGAGTATGGCTACACCTTC
v_call: TRBV6-5; d_call: -; j_call: TRBJ1-1; clone_size: -; cdr3_aa: CASSLDLWATEAFF; cdr3_nt: TGTGCCAGCAGTCTGGATCTGTGGGCGACTGAAGCTTTCTTT
v_call: TRBV7-2; d_call: TRBD1; j_call: TRBJ2-1; clone_size: -; cdr3_aa: CASSLRQGFLVDEQFF; cdr3_nt: TGTGCCAGCAGCCTTCGACAGGGTTTTTTAGTGGATGAGCAGTTCTTC
v_call: TRBV5-1; d_call: TRBD1; j_call: TRBJ1-1; clone_size: few; cdr3_aa: CASSLEPGQGNTEAFF; cdr3_nt: TGCGCCAGCAGCTTGGAGCCGGGACAGGGGAACACTGAAGCTTTCTTT
v_call: TRBV6-5; d_call: -; j_call: TRBJ1-4; clone_size: once; cdr3_aa: CASSSGDLNEKLFF; cdr3_nt: TGTGCCAGCAGCTCAGGGGACCTTAATGAAAAACTGTTTTTT
v_call: TRBV7-7; d_call: TRBD2; j_call: TRBJ2-7; clone_size: -; cdr3_aa: CASSLGSGGGADEQYF; cdr3_nt: TGTGCTAGCAGCCTAGGGAGTGGCGGGGGGGCGGACGAGCAGTACTTC
v_call: TRBV6-4; d_call: TRBD2; j_call: TRBJ2-1; clone_size: -; cdr3_aa: CASSDSSGAYNEQFF; cdr3_nt: TGTGCCAGCAGTGACTCTAGCGGGGCCTACAATGAGCAGTTCTTC
v_call: TRBV4-1; d_call: TRBD1; j_call: TRBJ1-5; clone_size: once; cdr3_aa: CASSQAGQGFNQPQHF; cdr3_nt: TGCGCCAGCAGCCAAGCGGGACAGGGGTTCAATCAGCCCCAGCATTTT
v_call: TRBV10-3; d_call: -; j_call: TRBJ2-7; clone_size: -; cdr3_aa: CAIKAGSHEQYF; cdr3_nt: TGTGCCATCAAGGCAGGGTCCCACGAGCAGTACTTC
v_call: TRBV7-9; d_call: TRBD2; j_call: TRBJ2-7; clone_size: -; cdr3_aa: CASSSGLASDEQYF; cdr3_nt: TGTGCCAGCAGCTCGGGACTAGCGAGCGACGAGCAGTACTTC
v_call: TRBV3-1/TRBV3-2; d_call: TRBD2; j_call: TRBJ2-3; clone_size: -; cdr3_aa: CASSGLAGGLTQYF; cdr3_nt: TGTGCCAGCAGCGGGCTAGCGGGAGGGTTGACGCAGTATTTT
v_call: TRBV5-6; d_call: TRBD1; j_call: TRBJ1-1; clone_size: -; cdr3_aa: CASSSAAGGREAFF; cdr3_nt: TGTGCCAGCAGCTCCGCGGCAGGGGGAAGGGAAGCTTTCTTT
v_call: TRBV7-2; d_call: -; j_call: TRBJ2-1; clone_size: -; cdr3_aa: CASSELVGNEQFF; cdr3_nt: TGTGCCAGCAGCGAGCTAGTAGGCAATGAGCAGTTCTTC